These 10 T cell receptor beta chains share one sample of origin, sequenced in a study of control samples from healthy donors and cancer patients. The repertoire was sequenced with immunoSEQ multiplex PCR; TCRdb's copy has only in-frame clones and lacks some. The data show more than 95,000 clones, with approximately 90% seen just once and around 2.5% held by the top ten. The sequenced sample was blood. Receptors originate from a woman in her 70s in good health.

V and J are TRBV7-2 and TRBJ1-5; D is ambiguous. The CDR3 runs 14 residues. The germline V gene encodes CDR1 SGHTA and CDR2 FQGNSA. Trimming took off 5 bases at V and 2 bases at J, with 10 bases between the two ends. In nucleotides, the CDR3 is TGTGCCAGCAGCCGCTGGGGAGGCAATCAGCCCCAGCATTTT. Translation: CASSRWGGNQPQHF.

The rearrangement joins TRBV19 to TRBJ1-3, with D uncertain. The CDR3 spans 15 residues. Germline CDR1 reads LNHDA; CDR2 reads SQIVND (reference sequence). V was pared by 8 bases and J by 0 bases, with 14 bases between. The CDR3 region has the DNA TGTGCCAGTCAGCCGTATGGGTACTCTGGAAACACCATATATTTT. Residues: CASQPYGYSGNTIYF.

V usage is TRBV6-1 and J usage is TRBJ2-1; tentatively, D is TRBD1 or TRBD2 (5 bases each). V was trimmed by 3 bases and J by 5 bases, leaving 11 bases between them. The germline CDR1 and CDR2 sequences are MNHNS and SASEGT. This CDR3 comprises 14 residues. CDR3 bases: TGTGCCAGCAGTGAGAGGGAAGGGGACAATGAGCAGTTCTTC. Residues: CASSEREGDNEQFF.

This sequence joins TRBV6-5 and TRBJ2-7; tentatively, D is TRBD1 (5 bases). Germline values: CDR1 MNHEY, CDR2 SVGAGI. CDR3 length: 14 residues. Deletions cut 6 bases from V and 2 bases from J, with 14 bases between. The CDR3: CASSPNRIPYEQYF. CDR3 coding DNA: TGTGCCAGCAGCCCGAACAGGATCCCCTACGAGCAGTACTTC.

This chain links TRBV27 with TRBJ1-6; maybe TRBD1 (5 bases). Trimming cost V 3 bases and J 13 bases, with 16 bases left between them. Germline V gene sequence: CDR1 MNHEY, CDR2 SMNVEV (reference sequence). The CDR3 is made up of 14 amino acids. CDR3 sequence (DNA): TGTGCCAGCAGTTTTAGGGACCAAGGGTCCCCCCTCCACTTT. Protein sequence: CASSFRDQGSPLHF.

The chain combines TRBV5-6 with TRBJ2-5; D is possibly TRBD1 (6 bases). Germline CDR1 is SGHDT and CDR2 is YYEEEE. V lost 4 bases and J 7 bases, leaving 20 bases between the germline ends. CDR3 length: 15 residues. The CDR3 loop is CASSISGTRFGTQYF. Here the CDR3 DNA reads TGTGCCAGCAGCATATCCGGGACACGGTTTGGGACCCAGTACTTC.

Only one count was recorded for this clone. The gene calls are TRBV5-1 and TRBJ1-1, with a possible D match to TRBD1 (6 bases). The CDR3 length is 15 residues. V gave up 0 bases and J gave up 0 bases, with 9 bases separating them. Germline V CDR1 and CDR2: SGHRS, YFSETQ. The CDR3 region is CASSLDGGVNTEAFF. CDR3 nucleotide sequence: TGCGCCAGCAGCTTGGACGGGGGCGTGAACACTGAAGCTTTCTTT.

The V call is TRBV19, the J call TRBJ1-2; D possibly corresponds to TRBD1 (6 bases). Germline V gene data show CDR1 as LNHDA and CDR2 as SQIVND (reference sequence). Deletions cut 6 bases from V and 8 bases from J, with 16 bases between. This CDR3 has 13 residues. This CDR3 is CASRPRGLGGYTF. The CDR3 nucleotides are TGTGCCAGTAGGCCACGGGGGCTAGGAGGCTACACCTTC. Supplemented by reference TRBV19 and TRBJ1-2, the full variable domain reads DGGITQSPKYLFRKEGQNVTLSCEQNLNHDAMYWYRQDPGQGLRLIYYSQIVNDFQKGDIAEGYSVSREKKESFPLTVTSAQKNPTAFYLCASRPRGLGGYTFGSGTRLTVV.

This CDR3 reads CASSDSGHSTDTQYF. The CDR3 DNA reads as TGTGCCAGCAGCGACTCGGGCCATAGCACAGATACGCAGTATTTT. This chain joins TRBV9 and TRBJ2-3; D ambiguous. V was clipped by 3 bases and J by 0 bases, with 11 bases between them. Per germline, CDR1 SGDLS and CDR2 YYNGEE. The CDR3 has 15 residues.

The gene calls are TRBV13 and TRBJ1-4, with 8 bases lining up with TRBD1. Trimming cost V 4 bases and J 10 bases; bases outside gene matches: 2. Germline V gives CDR1 PRHDT, CDR2 FYEKMQ (reference sequence). The length of the CDR3 is 12 residues. CDR3 loop: CASSSDRVKLFF. For the CDR3, the DNA is TGTGCCAGCAGCTCGGACAGGGTAAAACTGTTTTTT.